A selection of T cell receptor beta chains follows, all from one sample in a study of cytomegalovirus exposure and HLA in healthy donors. The method was immunoSEQ multiplex PCR; TCRdb's version includes in-frame clones alone and lacks a portion of them. The sample carries fewer than 120,000 clones, around three quarters recorded once. Sequenced input: PBMCs. These receptor sequences come from a woman aged 25 to 39 in good health and CMV-seronegative. The CDR3 runs from the conserved cysteine through the conserved F or W. A D gene is named only where the DNA matches it firmly. The size entry is marked missing in some rows and otherwise reads once, few, many or a size class.

V	size	D	J	DNA	CDR3
TRBV10-2	.	.	TRBJ2-5	TGCGCCAGCAGCAAGAGCGGAGCTGGTGAGACCCAGTACTTC	CASSKSGAGETQYF
TRBV7-2	.	.	TRBJ1-6	TGTGCCAGCAGCCCGGAGAGCTCCTATAATTCACCCCTCCACTTT	CASSPESSYNSPLHF
TRBV25-1	.	TRBD2	TRBJ2-1	TGTGCCGCACGGACTAGCGGGAGGAACAATGAGCAGTTCTTC	CAARTSGRNNEQFF
TRBV6-6	.	.	TRBJ2-7	TGTGCCAGCAGTTACACCGGGACTCCTGGTACCTACGAGCAGTACTTC	CASSYTGTPGTYEQYF
TRBV13	once	TRBD1	TRBJ2-7	TGTGCCAGCAGCCCTGGGACAGGGAGACCCTACGAGCAGTACTTC	CASSPGTGRPYEQYF
TRBV7-8	.	TRBD1	TRBJ2-5	TGTGCCAGCAGCTTAGCGCCGTACAGGGGCCTTAGGGAGACCCAGTACTTC	CASSLAPYRGLRETQYF
TRBV5-6	.	.	TRBJ2-2	TGTGCCAGCAGCTTACAGAACACCGGGGAGCTGTTTTTT	CASSLQNTGELFF
TRBV7-2	.	TRBD1	TRBJ1-5	TGTGCCAGCAGCCAGCAGGGGACAGGGGGTCAGCCCCAGCATTTT	CASSQQGTGGQPQHF
TRBV18	.	.	TRBJ1-1	TGTGCCAGCTCACCCCGGGGGTTTGCCACTGAAGCTTTCTTT	CASSPRGFATEAFF
TRBV7-8	.	.	TRBJ2-6	TGTGCCAGCAGCTTAGCGTTTGAGCGGGTGGGCGGGGCCAACGTCCTGACTTTC	CASSLAFERVGGANVLTF
TRBV11-2	.	.	TRBJ1-5	TGTGCCAGCAGCTTAGCGGGGGGGAATTGGCAGCCCCAGCATTTT	CASSLAGGNWQPQHF
TRBV14	.	TRBD1	TRBJ1-6	TGTGCCAGCAGCCCCGGACAGGGGGTTGGGTCACCCCTCCACTTT	CASSPGQGVGSPLHF
TRBV19	.	TRBD1	TRBJ1-2	TGTGCCAGTAGATTGACAGGGGGCTACACCTTC	CASRLTGGYTF
TRBV9	.	TRBD2	TRBJ2-7	TGTGCCAGCAGCGTAGTCGGGACTAGCAATCTCTACGAGCAGTACTTC	CASSVVGTSNLYEQYF
TRBV10-3	.	.	TRBJ1-5	TGTGCCATCAGTAAATACAGGGTTCAGCCCCAGCATTTT	CAISKYRVQPQHF
TRBV14	.	.	TRBJ2-7	TGTGCCAGCAGCCAAGTCCAGGCGAACGAGCAGTACTTC	CASSQVQANEQYF
TRBV9	.	.	TRBJ1-1	TGTGCCAGCAGCGTAGACGGAGGGCGGAACACTGAAGCTTTCTTT	CASSVDGGRNTEAFF
TRBV7-9	.	.	TRBJ1-1	TGTGCCAGCAGCTTAGGCCTGCAGGGCGCTGAAGCTTTCTTT	CASSLGLQGAEAFF
TRBV19	.	.	TRBJ2-3	TGTGCCAGTAGTGTTCCGGGACACGTTCGCAAGTATTTT	CASSVPGHVRKYF
TRBV7-9	few	.	TRBJ2-2	TGTGCCAGCAGCACCCCAGACAGGAACACCGGGGAGCTGTTTTTT	CASSTPDRNTGELFF
TRBV5-4	.	TRBD1	TRBJ2-3	TGTGCCAGCAGCTTGAAAGGGGGCGCAGATACGCAGTATTTT	CASSLKGGADTQYF
TRBV7-8	.	TRBD1	TRBJ1-6	TGTGCCAGCAGCTCCCGGACAGGGGGCCCCAGATCACCCCTCCACTTT	CASSSRTGGPRSPLHF
TRBV19	.	.	TRBJ2-7	TGTGCCAGTAGTCCAGCCGGGTCGGCCTACGAGCAGTACTTC	CASSPAGSAYEQYF
TRBV9	.	.	TRBJ1-2	TGTGCCAGCAGCGCGGGGGGCCATGGCTACACCTTC	CASSAGGHGYTF
TRBV28	few	.	TRBJ2-1	TGTGCCAGCAGTTCACCGGGAGAGAGGGGGGGCTACAATGAGCAGTTCTTC	CASSSPGERGGYNEQFF
TRBV18	.	.	TRBJ2-1	TGTGCCAGCTCACGGACAGAGAGCTCCTACAATGAGCAGTTCTTC	CASSRTESSYNEQFF
TRBV2	.	.	TRBJ1-5	TGTGCCAGCAATCCCAGGAGCAATCAGCCCCAGCATTTT	CASNPRSNQPQHF
TRBV27	.	.	TRBJ2-5	TGTGCCAGCAGCCGAGGGTTCTCAAGGGAGCAGTACTTC	CASSRGFSREQYF
TRBV7-6	.	TRBD2	TRBJ2-1	TGTGCCAGCAGCAGAGGACTAAGCGGGGGCTACAATGAGCAGTTCTTC	CASSRGLSGGYNEQFF
TRBV9	.	TRBD1	TRBJ2-3	TGTGCCAGCAGCCCCTGGACAGGGGGCACAGATACGCAGTATTTT	CASSPWTGGTDTQYF
TRBV5-1	.	TRBD2	TRBJ2-3	TGCGCCAGCAGCCCTCGGACTAGCGGGACGGGTACGCAGTATTTT	CASSPRTSGTGTQYF
TRBV29-1	.	.	TRBJ2-5	TGCAGCGGAGAGGTGGCGGGATGGGAGACCCAGTACTTC	CSGEVAGWETQYF
TRBV30	.	TRBD1	TRBJ1-5	TGTGCCTGGAGTGTCAAAGGGGGCGCAGGCAATCAGCCCCAGCATTTT	CAWSVKGGAGNQPQHF
TRBV15	few	.	TRBJ1-6	TGTGCCACCAGCGAGGGGAGGTCTTCACCCCTCCACTTT	CATSEGRSSPLHF
TRBV4-3	.	TRBD1	TRBJ2-2	TGCGCCAGCAGCCAGGGACAGGGCCTGAACACCGGGGAGCTGTTTTTT	CASSQGQGLNTGELFF
TRBV23-1	.	.	TRBJ2-7	TGCGCCAGCAGTCAATCGGCAGGGGTACAGGGTCCCTACGAGCAGTACTTC	CASSQSAGVQGPYEQYF
TRBV20-1	once	.	TRBJ2-5	TGCAGTGCTCCCCGACTTGAGACCCAGTACTTC	CSAPRLETQYF
TRBV10-3	.	.	TRBJ1-5	TGTGCCATGGGTCGGGGGAGTGGGCAGCCCCAGCATTTT	CAMGRGSGQPQHF